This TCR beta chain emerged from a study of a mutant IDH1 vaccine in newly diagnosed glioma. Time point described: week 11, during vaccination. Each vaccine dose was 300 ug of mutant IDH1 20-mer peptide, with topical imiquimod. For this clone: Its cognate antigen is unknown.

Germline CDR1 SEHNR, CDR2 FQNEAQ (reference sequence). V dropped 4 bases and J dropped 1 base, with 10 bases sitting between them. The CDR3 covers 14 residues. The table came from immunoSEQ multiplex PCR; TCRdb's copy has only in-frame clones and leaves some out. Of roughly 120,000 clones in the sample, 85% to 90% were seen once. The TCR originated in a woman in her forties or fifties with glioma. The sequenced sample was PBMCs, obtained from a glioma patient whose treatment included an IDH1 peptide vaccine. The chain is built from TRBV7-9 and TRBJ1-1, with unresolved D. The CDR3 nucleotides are TGTGCCAGCAGCTCGGGATTAGGGAACACTGAAGCTTTCTTT. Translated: CASSSGLGNTEAFF.